Below are 7 T cell receptor beta chains sequenced from a single sample in a study of human T cells and chemical hapten exposure. TCRdb ran MiXCR on the RACE reads and lists one entry per CDR3 protein. The sample yields some 89,000 distinct CDR3 sequences, roughly 27% seen once. The time point was: patch test 3, about 24 weeks after DPC sensitization. As to treatment: therapeutic diphenylcyclopropenone sensitization with weekly scalp DPC. The sequences come from whole blood, collected in connection with sensitization to the hapten diphenylcyclopropenone (DPC). The source is a man in his forties or fifties with alopecia areata. Some clones in this sample may be carry-over from other donors' samples.

This clonotype was found a few times. The gene calls are TRBV6-6 and TRBJ2-3; D may be TRBD1 (6 bases). The germline CDR1 and CDR2 sequences are MNHNY and SVGAGI (reference sequence). V lost 0 bases, J lost 6 bases, and 10 bases lay in between. This CDR3 is 14 amino acids long. The CDR3 spells CASSYSGTKDTQYF. The CDR3, as DNA: TGTGCCAGCAGTTACTCGGGGACAAAGGATACGCAGTATTTT.

The sample holds a few counts of this clonotype. V is TRBV5-6 and J is TRBJ2-7, with 9 bases identical to TRBD1. V trimming: 3 bases; J trimming: 0 bases; junction bases outside the gene matches: 16. Germline V CDR1 and CDR2: SGHDT, YYEEEE. The CDR3 consists of 19 residues. The CDR3 region is CASSSSGTGTQAISYEQYF. In DNA form, the CDR3 reads TGTGCCAGCAGCTCCTCTGGGACAGGGACTCAAGCGATCTCCTACGAGCAGTACTTC.

The chain uses TRBV11-2 and TRBJ2-7; D gene ambiguous. Trimming removed 1 base from V and 5 bases from J, with 15 bases in between. The V gene's germline CDR1 is SGHAT and CDR2 FQNNGV. The CDR3 runs to 15 residues. The CDR3 nucleotides read TGTGCCAGCAGCTTAGTCACTTTGGCTGGCCACGAGCAGTACTTC. It translates to CASSLVTLAGHEQYF.

V is TRBV14 and J is TRBJ2-7, with 9 bases lining up with TRBD2. The CDR3 consists of 16 residues. CDR1 and CDR2 from the germline V gene are SGHDN and FVKESK. With V trimmed by 4 bases and J by 3 bases, 10 bases remained unmatched. The DNA for the CDR3 is TGTGCCAGCAGCCGCCCTAGGAGACTAGCGGACTACGAGCAGTACTTC. Translation gives CASSRPRRLADYEQYF.

The genes are TRBV6-2 or TRBV6-3 and TRBJ2-6; 8 bases fit TRBD2. Germline lookup yields CDR1 MNHEY and CDR2 SVGEGT. Germline trimming cut 5 bases from V and 3 bases from J; bases unmatched to any gene: 9. The CDR3 loop spans 17 amino acids. The CDR3 is CASSHRTSLDGANVLTF. For the CDR3, the DNA is TGTGCCAGCAGTCACAGGACTAGCTTGGATGGGGCCAACGTCCTGACTTTC.

This clonotype was found many times. This chain links TRBV20-1 with TRBJ2-1; TRBD1 matches 7 bases. The germline CDR1 and CDR2 sequences are DFQATT and SNEGSKA (reference sequence). This CDR3 has 14 residues. Trimming at V came to 5 bases and at J to 7 bases, leaving 11 bases not matched to a gene. The CDR3 sequence is CSAFRLTGANEQFF. The CDR3, as DNA: TGCAGTGCTTTCAGATTAACAGGGGCAAATGAGCAGTTCTTC.

This clonotype was seen a few times. The chain carries TRBV20-1 and TRBJ2-7, with 11 positions matching TRBD2. J lost 2 bases, V lost 5 bases, and 5 bases had no gene match. CDR1 is DFQATT, CDR2 SNEGSKA, per germline (reference sequence). This CDR3 is 14 amino acids long. CDR3 loop: CSAGLAGGPYEQYF. CDR3 in DNA: TGCAGTGCTGGTCTAGCGGGAGGTCCCTACGAGCAGTACTTC.